This TCR beta chain was obtained from a study of cytotoxic CD8 clonotypes in ibrutinib-treated CLL. Whole-study findings and limits: Contraction or stability on treatment was seen for public clonotypes, which were uncommon. Before falling back toward baseline at progression, clonality had risen at the time of ibrutinib response. Baseline values of clonality outstripped age-matched healthy donors and followed circulating CD8+ T-cell counts.

CDR3 length equals 13 residues. CDR1 is MGHDK and CDR2 is SYGVNS in the germline V gene. With 3 bases removed from V and 5 bases from J, the gap between germline ends came to 10 bases. This clone was detected only once. Its matching antigen is unknown. Profiled with immunoSEQ multiplex PCR; TCRdb holds only in-frame clones, not every one. The sample has some 300,000 clones, around four fifths seen once. The clonotype comes from a human donor with chronic lymphocytic leukemia. The chain carries TRBV25-1 and TRBJ2-5; D is possibly TRBD2 (5 bases). The sequencing used PBMCs, collected before ibrutinib treatment. The CDR3 loop reads CASSDGGRETQYF. DNA for the CDR3: TGTGCCAGCAGTGATGGAGGTCGGGAGACCCAGTACTTC.